This record covers a single T cell receptor (beta chain). The sample comes from a study of T cell responses to AZD1222 COVID-19 vaccine. The table came from immunoSEQ multiplex PCR; TCRdb's copy has only in-frame clones and leaves some out. The table includes 100,000 or so clones, approximately 90% detected once. Germline CDR1 and CDR2: LNHDA and SQIVND (reference sequence). The CDR3 has 16 residues. The V gene lost 5 bases and the J gene lost 1 base, with 17 bases spanning the gap. The source is an adult in good health. V is TRBV19 and J is TRBJ1-1, with D perhaps TRBD1 (5 bases). The sequenced sample was peripheral blood, obtained on day 0 of AZD1222 vaccination. CDR3 bases: TGTGCCAGTAGTCCCCTGAGGCAGGGACGGAACACTGAAGCTTTCTTT. This encodes CASSPLRQGRNTEAFF.